This T cell receptor (beta chain) was captured by sequencing in a study of blood T cell repertoires in COVID-19. The germline gives CDR1 SGDLS, CDR2 YYNGEE. This CDR3 comprises 15 residues. V lost 4 bases and J 0 bases, leaving 11 bases between the germline ends. Per the original methods: Reference gene primers were amplified, and this amplification served to estimate nucleated cell counts. Some clones are missing from TCRdb's copy, which holds only in-frame ones; the method was immunoSEQ multiplex PCR. That table furnishes V, J and clone size, whereas the DNA furnished D and trimming. Here the sample spans about 210,000 clones, approximately 80% being singletons.

The chain carries TRBV9 and TRBJ2-1, with no clear D. Source material: PBMCs or T cells enriched from blood (not recorded which). This receptor was taken from a man aged 35 to 55 who had recovered from COVID-19. CDR3 sequence: CASSPDSSSYNEQFF. In DNA, the CDR3 is TGTGCCAGCAGCCCAGACTCGAGCTCCTACAATGAGCAGTTCTTC.